This paragraph covers one T cell receptor (beta chain) sequence. Its antigen is still unknown. This specimen comes from a study of graft-versus-host responses after intestinal transplantation. Profiling relied on immunoSEQ multiplex PCR, and the TCRdb table lists in-frame clones only, not all of them. This table holds roughly 80,000 clones, around 90% found once. CDR3 length: 16 amino acids. CDR1 is SGHRS and CDR2 is YFSETQ in the germline V gene. V dropped 0 bases and J dropped 3; count of bases not matched to a gene: 9. The source is a human donor who was the organ donor for an intestinal transplant. V usage is TRBV5-1 and J usage is TRBJ2-7; TRBD1 matches 7 bases. Sequences were derived from unstimulated CD8+ T cells sorted from spleen or lymph node cells, sampled before transplant. CDR3 in DNA: TGCGCCAGCAGCTTGGTTGGTGGGACAGTGTACTACGAGCAGTACTTC. As protein: CASSLVGGTVYYEQYF.